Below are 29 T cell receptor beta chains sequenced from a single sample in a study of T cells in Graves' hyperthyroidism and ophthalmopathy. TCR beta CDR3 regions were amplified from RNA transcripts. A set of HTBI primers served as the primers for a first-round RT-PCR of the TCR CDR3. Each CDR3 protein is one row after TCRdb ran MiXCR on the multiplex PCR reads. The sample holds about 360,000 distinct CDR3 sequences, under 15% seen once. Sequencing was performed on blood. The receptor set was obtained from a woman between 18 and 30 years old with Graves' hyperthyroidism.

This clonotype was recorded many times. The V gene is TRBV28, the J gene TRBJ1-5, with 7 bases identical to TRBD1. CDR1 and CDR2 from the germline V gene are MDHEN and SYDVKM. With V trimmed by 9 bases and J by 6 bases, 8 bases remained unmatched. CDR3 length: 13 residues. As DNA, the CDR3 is TGTGCCAGTGACAGGGATGCCGGTCAGCCCCAGCATTTT. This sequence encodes CASDRDAGQPQHF.

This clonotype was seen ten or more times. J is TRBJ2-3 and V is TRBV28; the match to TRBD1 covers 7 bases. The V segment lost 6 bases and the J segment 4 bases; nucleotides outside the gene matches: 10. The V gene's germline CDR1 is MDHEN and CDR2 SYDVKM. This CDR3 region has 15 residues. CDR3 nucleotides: TGTGCCAGCAGCTACACAGGGGTTCTGGCAGATACGCAGTATTTT. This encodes CASSYTGVLADTQYF.

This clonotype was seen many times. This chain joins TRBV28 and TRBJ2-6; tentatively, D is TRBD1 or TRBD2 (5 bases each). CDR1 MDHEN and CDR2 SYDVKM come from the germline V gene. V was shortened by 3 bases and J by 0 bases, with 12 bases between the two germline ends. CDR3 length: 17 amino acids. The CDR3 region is CASSLGTGISGANVLTF. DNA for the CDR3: TGTGCCAGCAGTTTGGGGACGGGCATCTCTGGGGCCAACGTCCTGACTTTC.

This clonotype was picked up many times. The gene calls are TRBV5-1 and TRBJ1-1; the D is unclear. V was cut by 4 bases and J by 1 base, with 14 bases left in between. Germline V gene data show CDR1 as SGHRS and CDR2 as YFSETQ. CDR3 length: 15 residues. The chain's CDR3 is CASSLHPEQNTEAFF. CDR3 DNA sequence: TGCGCCAGCAGCCTTCATCCAGAGCAGAACACTGAAGCTTTCTTT. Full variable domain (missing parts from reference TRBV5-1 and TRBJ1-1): KAGVTQTPRYLIKTRGQQVTLSCSPISGHRSVSWYQQTPGQGLQFLFEYFSETQRNKGNFPGRFSGRQFSNSRSEMNVSTLELGDSALYLCASSLHPEQNTEAFFGQGTRLTVV.

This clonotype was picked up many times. CDR3 sequence reads: CSAGGQANEKLFF. In DNA, the CDR3 is TGCAGTGCTGGGGGACAGGCTAATGAAAAACTGTTTTTT. This chain uses TRBV20-1 with TRBJ1-4; 8 bases match TRBD1. This CDR3 contains 13 residues. V trimming: 5 bases; J trimming: 3 bases; junction bases outside the gene matches: 2. Per germline, CDR1 DFQATT and CDR2 SNEGSKA (reference sequence).

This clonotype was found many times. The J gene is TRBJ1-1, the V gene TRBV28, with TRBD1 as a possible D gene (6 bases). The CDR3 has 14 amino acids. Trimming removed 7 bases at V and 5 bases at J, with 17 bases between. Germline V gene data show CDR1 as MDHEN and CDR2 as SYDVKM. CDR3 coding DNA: TGTGCCAGCACCTCGCCAGGGGCGGCTACTGAAGCTTTCTTT. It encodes CASTSPGAATEAFF.

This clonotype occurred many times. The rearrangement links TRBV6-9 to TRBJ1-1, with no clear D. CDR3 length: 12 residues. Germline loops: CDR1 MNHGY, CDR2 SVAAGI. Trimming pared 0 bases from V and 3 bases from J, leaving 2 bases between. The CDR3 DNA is TGTGCCAGCAGTTATTCGGACACTGAAGCTTTCTTT. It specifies CASSYSDTEAFF.

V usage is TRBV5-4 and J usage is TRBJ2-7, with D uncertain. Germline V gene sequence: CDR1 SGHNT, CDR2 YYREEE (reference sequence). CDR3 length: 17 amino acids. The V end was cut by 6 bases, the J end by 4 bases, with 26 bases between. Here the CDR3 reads CASTLGPLTYAEYEQYF. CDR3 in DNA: TGTGCCAGCACCCTCGGCCCTTTAACCTACGCTGAGTACGAGCAGTACTTC.

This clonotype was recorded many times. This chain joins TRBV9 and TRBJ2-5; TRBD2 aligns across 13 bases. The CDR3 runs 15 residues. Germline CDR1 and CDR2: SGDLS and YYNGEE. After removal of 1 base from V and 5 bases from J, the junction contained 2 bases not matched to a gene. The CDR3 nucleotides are TGTGCCAGCAGCGTAACTAGCGGGAGGGGGGAGACCCAGTACTTC. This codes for CASSVTSGRGETQYF.

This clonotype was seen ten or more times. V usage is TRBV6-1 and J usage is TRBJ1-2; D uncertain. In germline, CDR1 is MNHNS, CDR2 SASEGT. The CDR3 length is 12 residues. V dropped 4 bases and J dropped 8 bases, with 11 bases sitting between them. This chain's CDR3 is CASSGPIPGYTF. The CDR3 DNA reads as TGTGCCAGCAGTGGCCCAATTCCGGGCTACACCTTC.

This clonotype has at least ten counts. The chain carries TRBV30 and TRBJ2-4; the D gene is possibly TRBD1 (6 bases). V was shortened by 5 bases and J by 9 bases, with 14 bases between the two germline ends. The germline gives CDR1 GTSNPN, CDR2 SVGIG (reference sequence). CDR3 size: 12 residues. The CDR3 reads CAWAGVYGIQYF. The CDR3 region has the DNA TGTGCCTGGGCAGGGGTGTACGGCATTCAGTACTTC.

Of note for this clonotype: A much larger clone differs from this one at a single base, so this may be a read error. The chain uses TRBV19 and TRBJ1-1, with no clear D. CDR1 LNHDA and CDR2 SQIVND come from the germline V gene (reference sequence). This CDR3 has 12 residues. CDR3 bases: TGTACCAGTAGTATGGGATACACTGAAGCTTTCTTT. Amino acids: CTSSMGYTEAFF. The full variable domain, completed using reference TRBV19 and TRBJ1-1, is DGGITQSPKYLFRKEGQNVTLSCEQNLNHDAMYWYRQDPGQGLRLIYYSQIVNDFQKGDIAEGYSVSREKKESFPLTVTSAQKNPTAFYLCTSSMGYTEAFFGQGTRLTVV.

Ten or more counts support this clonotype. CDR3 nucleotide sequence: TGTGCCAGCACCCCTTTTGGGGGGCTCGAGCAGTACTTC. This gives the protein CASTPFGGLEQYF. The chain carries TRBV27 and TRBJ2-7; possibly TRBD1 or TRBD2 for D (6 bases each). The length of the CDR3 is 13 residues. CDR1 is MNHEY, CDR2 SMNVEV, per germline (reference sequence). The V and J ends lost 7 bases and 6 bases respectively, with 16 bases between them.

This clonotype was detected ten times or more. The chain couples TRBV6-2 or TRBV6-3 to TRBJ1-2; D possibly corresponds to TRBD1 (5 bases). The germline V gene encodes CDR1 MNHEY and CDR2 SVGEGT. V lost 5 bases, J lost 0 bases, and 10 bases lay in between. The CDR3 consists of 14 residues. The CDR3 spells CASSRTSSNYGYTF. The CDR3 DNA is TGTGCCAGCAGTAGGACATCTTCTAACTATGGCTACACCTTC.

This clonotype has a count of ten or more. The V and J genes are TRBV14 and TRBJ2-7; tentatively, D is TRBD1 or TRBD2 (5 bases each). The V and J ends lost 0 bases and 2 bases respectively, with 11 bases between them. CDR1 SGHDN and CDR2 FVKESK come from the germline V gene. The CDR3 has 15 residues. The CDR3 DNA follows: TGTGCCAGCAGCCAAGATCGAAGGGGACCCTACGAGCAGTACTTC. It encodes CASSQDRRGPYEQYF.

The CDR3 protein is CASSRTGGKNQPQHF. CDR3 sequence (DNA): TGTGCCAGTAGTAGGACAGGGGGGAAAAATCAGCCCCAGCATTTT. This chain links TRBV19 with TRBJ1-5; 10 nucleotides match TRBD1. The CDR3 is 15 residues long. Germline V lookup: CDR1 LNHDA, CDR2 SQIVND (reference sequence). V lost 4 bases and J lost 4; bases outside the gene matches: 4.

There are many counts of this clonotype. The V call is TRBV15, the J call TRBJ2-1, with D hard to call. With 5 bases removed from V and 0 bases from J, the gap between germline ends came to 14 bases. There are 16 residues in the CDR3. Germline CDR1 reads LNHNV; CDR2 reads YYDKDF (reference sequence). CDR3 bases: TGTGCCACCAGCTGGATCACGCGGAGCTCCTACAATGAGCAGTTCTTC. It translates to CATSWITRSSYNEQFF.

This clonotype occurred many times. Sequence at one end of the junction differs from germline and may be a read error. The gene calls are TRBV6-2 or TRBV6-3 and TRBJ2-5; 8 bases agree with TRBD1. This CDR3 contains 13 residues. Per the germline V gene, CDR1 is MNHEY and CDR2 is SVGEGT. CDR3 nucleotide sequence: TGTGCCAGCAGTTCATCCCTGGGCGGGACAGGCAACTTC. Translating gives CASSSSLGGTGNF.

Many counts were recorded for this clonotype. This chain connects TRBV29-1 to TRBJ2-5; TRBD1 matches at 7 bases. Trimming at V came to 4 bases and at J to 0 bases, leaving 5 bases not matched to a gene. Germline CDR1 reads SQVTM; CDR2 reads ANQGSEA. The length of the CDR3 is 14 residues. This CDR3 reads CSVGQGWYQETQYF. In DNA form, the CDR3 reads TGCAGCGTTGGACAGGGTTGGTACCAAGAGACCCAGTACTTC. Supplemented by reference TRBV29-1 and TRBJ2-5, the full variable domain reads SAVISQKPSRDICQRGTSLTIQCQVDSQVTMMFWYRQQPGQSLTLIATANQGSEATYESGFVIDKFPISRPNLTFSTLTVSNMSPEDSSIYLCSVGQGWYQETQYFGPGTRLLVL.

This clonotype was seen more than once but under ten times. CDR3 protein: CASSTGGTGPSVEGYTF. The CDR3 nucleotides are TGCGCCAGCAGCACCGGAGGGACAGGGCCCTCCGTGGAGGGCTACACCTTC. The rearrangement links TRBV5-1 to TRBJ1-2, with 9 bases matching TRBD1. Unmatched junction bases numbered 18, after V lost 4 bases and J lost 8 bases. Germline V gene sequence: CDR1 SGHRS, CDR2 YFSETQ. The CDR3 loop spans 17 amino acids.

CDR3: CSASGTGDYEQYF. The CDR3 DNA is TGCAGTGCCTCAGGGACAGGGGATTACGAGCAGTACTTC. The V call is TRBV20-1, the J call TRBJ2-7, with 10 bases fitting TRBD1. The V segment lost 6 bases and the J segment 4 bases; nucleotides outside the gene matches: 6. The CDR3 is 13 amino acids. Germline V lookup: CDR1 DFQATT, CDR2 SNEGSKA (reference sequence).

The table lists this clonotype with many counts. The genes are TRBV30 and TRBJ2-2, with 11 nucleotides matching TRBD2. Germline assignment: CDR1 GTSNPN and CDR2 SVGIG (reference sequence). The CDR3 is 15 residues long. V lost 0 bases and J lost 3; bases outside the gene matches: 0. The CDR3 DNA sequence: TGTGCCTGGAGTGTACTAGCGGGAGACACCGGGGAGCTGTTTTTT. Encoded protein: CAWSVLAGDTGELFF.

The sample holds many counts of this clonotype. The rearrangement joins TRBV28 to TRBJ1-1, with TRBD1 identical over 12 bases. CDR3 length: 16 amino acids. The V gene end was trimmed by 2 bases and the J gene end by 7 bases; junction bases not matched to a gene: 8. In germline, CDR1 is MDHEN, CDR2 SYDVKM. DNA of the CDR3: TGTGCCAGCAGTTTACCCCCGGGACAGGGGGCCAGTGAAGCTTTCTTT. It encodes CASSLPPGQGASEAFF.

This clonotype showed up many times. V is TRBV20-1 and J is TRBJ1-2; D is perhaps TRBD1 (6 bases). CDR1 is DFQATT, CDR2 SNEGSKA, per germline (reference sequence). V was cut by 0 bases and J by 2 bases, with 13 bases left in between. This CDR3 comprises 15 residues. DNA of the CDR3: TGCAGTGCTAGAGATCGCGCAGGGGCAAACTATGGCTACACCTTC. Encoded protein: CSARDRAGANYGYTF.

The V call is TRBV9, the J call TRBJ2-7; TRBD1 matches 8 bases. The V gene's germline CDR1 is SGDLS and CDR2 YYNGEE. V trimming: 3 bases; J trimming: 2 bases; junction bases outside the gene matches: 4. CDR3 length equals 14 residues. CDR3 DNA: TGTGCCAGCAGCGGAGAACAGGGGGCCTACGAGCAGTACTTC. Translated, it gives CASSGEQGAYEQYF.

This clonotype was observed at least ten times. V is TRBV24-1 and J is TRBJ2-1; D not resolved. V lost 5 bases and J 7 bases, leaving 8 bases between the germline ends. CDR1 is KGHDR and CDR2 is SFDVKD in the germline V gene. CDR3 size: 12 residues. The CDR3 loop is CATSVGLNEQFF. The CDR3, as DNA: TGTGCCACCAGTGTAGGTCTTAATGAGCAGTTCTTC.

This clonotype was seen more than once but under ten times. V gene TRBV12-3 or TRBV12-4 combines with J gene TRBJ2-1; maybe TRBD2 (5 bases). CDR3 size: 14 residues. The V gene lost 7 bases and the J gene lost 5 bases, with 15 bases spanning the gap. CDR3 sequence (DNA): TGTGCCAGCACCCAATCACTAGTCCACAATGAGCAGTTCTTC. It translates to CASTQSLVHNEQFF.

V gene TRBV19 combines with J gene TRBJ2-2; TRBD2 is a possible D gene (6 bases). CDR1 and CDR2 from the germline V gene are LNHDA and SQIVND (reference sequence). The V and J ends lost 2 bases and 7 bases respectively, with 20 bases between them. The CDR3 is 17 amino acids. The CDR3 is CASSIRAAGPFGGELFF. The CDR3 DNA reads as TGTGCCAGTAGTATAAGGGCCGCGGGGCCGTTCGGCGGGGAGCTGTTTTTT.

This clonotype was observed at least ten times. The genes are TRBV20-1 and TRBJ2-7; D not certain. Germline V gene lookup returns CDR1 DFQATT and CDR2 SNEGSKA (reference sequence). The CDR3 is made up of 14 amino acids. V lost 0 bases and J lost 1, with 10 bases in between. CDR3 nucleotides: TGCAGTGCTAGAGATCCTGGGATATCCTACGAGCAGTACTTC. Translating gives CSARDPGISYEQYF.